This TCR beta chain was sequenced for a study of CD8+ T cells in alopecia areata. In the study overall: Tofacitinib exposure lasted 6 to 18 months, followed by 6 months off drug. Study findings and constraints: Mouse data revealed clearer TCR sharing than patient data did, a gap possibly tied to HLA. Across lesional scalp, and particularly alopecia totalis/universalis, clonality surpassed that of normal scalp.

Points on this clone: Its antigen is as yet unknown.

Investigators isolated RNA and reverse transcribed it into cDNA to act as the sequencing template. Sequenced by immunoSEQ multiplex PCR; TCRdb stores in-frame clones only, minus some. The repertoire consists of about 120,000 clones, with roughly two fifths occurring once and the leading ten covering roughly 3.2%. The source material was CD4+ T cells sorted from blood. The receptor's source is a human donor with alopecia areata.

DNA for the CDR3: TGTGCCAGCAGCTTAGTAGCCTTCGGCGATCAGCCCCAGCATTTT. This codes for CASSLVAFGDQPQHF. This chain connects TRBV7-2 to TRBJ1-5; the D is unclear. The germline gives CDR1 SGHTA, CDR2 FQGNSA. There are 15 residues in the CDR3. V shed 1 base and J shed 5 bases, with 12 bases lying between them.